A selection of T cell receptor beta chains follows, all from one sample in a study of T-cell memory formation after mild COVID-19. TCRdb processed the 5' RACE reads anew with MiXCR; each CDR3 protein has one entry. This table holds over 350,000 distinct CDR3 sequences, approximately 25% found once. The sequenced sample consisted of PBMCs or a T cell subset sorted from them (not recorded which). The source of these receptors is an adult woman who had mild COVID-19 (a few samples of this study predate the infection). Cell type and time point are not known. Both conserved end residues are part of each CDR3. Fields, in order: D gene, clone size, J gene, V gene, CDR3 DNA, CDR3 protein. The D gene is left open where the match is weak. Size is omitted from some rows. Given values are once, few, many or a class for expanded clones.

-	few	TRBJ2-2	TRBV9	TGTGCCAGCAGCGTTGAATACACCGGGGAGCTGTTTTTT	CASSVEYTGELFF
TRBD1	-	TRBJ1-1	TRBV19	TGTGCCAGTACCCGACAGGGGCAGAACACTGAAGCTTTCTTT	CASTRQGQNTEAFF
TRBD2	-	TRBJ2-2	TRBV7-2	TGTGCCAGCAGCTTAATAGCGGGGGCCCCCGGGGAGCTGTTTTTT	CASSLIAGAPGELFF
-	-	TRBJ1-2	TRBV5-1	TGCGCCAGCAGCACCGAGCGAAGCGCCTATGGCTACACCTTC	CASSTERSAYGYTF
TRBD1	-	TRBJ1-2	TRBV4-2	TGTGCCAGCAGCCGTGACCGGGACAGGGACTATGGCTACACCTTC	CASSRDRDRDYGYTF
TRBD1	few	TRBJ1-2	TRBV11-3	TGTGCCAGCAGCCCCTATGCCCCCAGACAGGGTATGGATGGCTACACCTTC	CASSPYAPRQGMDGYTF
TRBD1	-	TRBJ1-1	TRBV6-5	TGTGCCAGCCGCGGACAGGGGGCAGGGAACACTGAAGCTTTCTTT	CASRGQGAGNTEAFF
TRBD1	few	TRBJ1-2	TRBV15	TGTGCCACCAGCAGAGGACCCGGACAGGGGGATTCTAACTATGGCTACACCTTC	CATSRGPGQGDSNYGYTF
-	-	TRBJ1-2	TRBV25-1	TGTGCCAGCAGTGAATGGGGGGGCTATGGCTACACCTTC	CASSEWGGYGYTF
TRBD1	-	TRBJ2-1	TRBV4-1	TGCGCCAGCAGCCAAGATGGGACAGGGAATCCCCAGCAGTTCTTC	CASSQDGTGNPQQFF
-	-	TRBJ1-1	TRBV5-5	TGTGCCAGCAGCTTTGACATTTGGGGGGGCCGGGCTGAAGCTTTCTTT	CASSFDIWGGRAEAFF
-	-	TRBJ1-4	TRBV6-1	TGTGCCAGCAGTTATGGACGCCTAGTTGCAACTAATGAAAAACTGTTTTTT	CASSYGRLVATNEKLFF
TRBD2	-	TRBJ2-3	TRBV27	TGTGCCAGCTGTCGGCTAGCGGGGAATGGAGATACGCAGTATTTT	CASCRLAGNGDTQYF
TRBD2	few	TRBJ2-2	TRBV12-3/TRBV12-4	TGTGCCAGCAGCTCGGGGGGGGCCGGGGAGCTGTTTTTT	CASSSGGAGELFF
TRBD1	-	TRBJ2-2	TRBV19	TGTGCCAGTAGTACGACAGGGGGAATCGGGGAGCTGTTTTTT	CASSTTGGIGELFF
-	few	TRBJ2-5	TRBV7-9	TGTGCCAGCAGCCCTGCCGGGACTTTTCAAGAGACCCAGTACTTC	CASSPAGTFQETQYF
TRBD1	few	TRBJ1-1	TRBV5-1	TGCGCCAGCAGCCCGGGACAGGGGGTCACTGAAGCTTTCTTT	CASSPGQGVTEAFF
-	few	TRBJ2-1	TRBV11-1	TGTGCCAGCAGAACCGCCAGGGGTCAGGGTGAGCAGTTCTTC	CASRTARGQGEQFF
TRBD2	-	TRBJ2-2	TRBV7-9	TGTGCCAGCATACCTAGCGGACCGTACACCGGGGAGCTGTTTTTT	CASIPSGPYTGELFF
TRBD1	few	TRBJ2-6	TRBV7-2	TGTGCCAGCAGCTCTAGACAGGGGTTAGGAGGGGCCAACGTCCTGACTTTC	CASSSRQGLGGANVLTF
-	few	TRBJ2-6	TRBV20-1	TGCAGTGCCCCACCCTCCCGCTCTGGGGCCAACGTCCTGACTTTC	CSAPPSRSGANVLTF
TRBD2	-	TRBJ2-5	TRBV3-1	TGTGCCAGCAGCTCCGCAACTAGCGGGGACAAGAGGACCCAGTACTTC	CASSSATSGDKRTQYF
-	-	TRBJ2-1	TRBV15	TGTGCCACCAGCACCGGGCGGCTCAATGAGCAGTTCTTC	CATSTGRLNEQFF
TRBD2	few	TRBJ2-1	TRBV12-3/TRBV12-4	TGTGCCAGCAGTTTTAAAGGACTAGCGGGAGGCTCCTACAATGAGCAGTTCTTC	CASSFKGLAGGSYNEQFF
-	-	TRBJ1-2	TRBV19	TGTGCCAGTAGTTCGCCGGGACACGACTATGGCTACACCTTC	CASSSPGHDYGYTF
-	once	TRBJ2-3	TRBV5-1	TGCGCCAGCAGCTTGGCGATTTTCACAGATACGCAGTATTTT	CASSLAIFTDTQYF
TRBD1	few	TRBJ2-7	TRBV9	TGTGCCAGCAGCGTCCAAACAGGGGAAGGTGTCTACGAGCAGTACTTC	CASSVQTGEGVYEQYF
-	few	TRBJ2-7	TRBV5-4	TGTGCCAGCAGCTTGGTGGCGGGGACCTCCTACGAGCAGTACTTC	CASSLVAGTSYEQYF
-	few	TRBJ2-7	TRBV12-3/TRBV12-4	TGTGCCAGCAGTCGCCGACGCGAGGCCTCAGGCTACGAGCAGTACTTC	CASSRRREASGYEQYF
TRBD1	-	TRBJ1-1	TRBV9	TGTGCCAGCAGCGTTAACCGGGACAGGGCGAACACTGAAGCTTTCTTT	CASSVNRDRANTEAFF
-	few	TRBJ1-2	TRBV7-9	TGTGCCAGCAGCTTCGGGGAAGAAGGCTATGGCTACACCTTC	CASSFGEEGYGYTF
TRBD1	few	TRBJ1-5	TRBV7-2	TGTGCCAGCAGCTTCAGACAGGGGGCGAATAGCAATCAGCCCCAGCATTTT	CASSFRQGANSNQPQHF
TRBD1	few	TRBJ1-1	TRBV29-1	TGCAGCGTTGGGACAGGGGGCAACACTGAAGCTTTCTTT	CSVGTGGNTEAFF
-	few	TRBJ2-2	TRBV20-1	TGCAGTGCTAGGGGGACATTGAACTCCGGGGAGCTGTTTTTT	CSARGTLNSGELFF
-	-	TRBJ1-2	TRBV2	TGTGCCAGCAGTGTCGGGGGAGAGGCTGGTGGCTACACCTTC	CASSVGGEAGGYTF
-	once	TRBJ2-1	TRBV6-5	TGTGCCAGCAGTTACTCGATTTTTAGATACAATGAGCAGTTCTTC	CASSYSIFRYNEQFF
-	-	TRBJ1-5	TRBV5-1	TGCGCCAGCAGCTTGGAAGGGGGAGCGGGTCAGCCCCAGCATTTT	CASSLEGGAGQPQHF
-	-	TRBJ2-4	TRBV25-1	TGTGCCAGCAGTGGAGGGAGTAGTAAAAACATTCAGTACTTC	CASSGGSSKNIQYF
TRBD1	few	TRBJ1-4	TRBV15	TGTGCCACCAGCAGCCCGGACAGGGGTTTTGAAAAACTGTTTTTT	CATSSPDRGFEKLFF
-	-	TRBJ2-2	TRBV4-1	TGCGCCAGCCGCCAAGTGCACACGAACACCGGGGAGCTGTTTTTT	CASRQVHTNTGELFF
-	few	TRBJ2-3	TRBV7-3	TGTGCCAGCAGCCCCGGGAACCGGCGCACAGATACGCAGTATTTT	CASSPGNRRTDTQYF